This entry lists 21 T cell receptor beta chains sequenced from one sample in a study of blood T cell repertoires in COVID-19. Measured with immunoSEQ multiplex PCR; TCRdb has only the in-frame clones, and not every one. This table has 100,000 to 150,000 clones, about 86% appearing once. Sequencing was performed on PBMCs or T cells enriched from blood (not recorded which). The receptor source for this set is a man aged 40-50 years with acute COVID-19.

This chain uses TRBV7-9 with TRBJ2-7; D not certain. The CDR3 is 17 amino acids. Germline CDR1 and CDR2: SEHNR and FQNEAQ (reference sequence). V was pared by 5 bases and J by 0 bases, with 20 bases between. This chain's CDR3 is CASSPAVVRPSSYEQYF. CDR3 nucleotide sequence: TGTGCCAGCAGCCCCGCGGTTGTTCGGCCGAGCTCCTACGAGCAGTACTTC.

This chain joins TRBV6-6 and TRBJ2-7; 12 bases map to TRBD2. Germline V gives CDR1 MNHNY, CDR2 SVGAGI (reference sequence). There are 18 residues in the CDR3. The trim removed 5 bases at V and 2 bases at J, leaving 13 bases unmatched. CDR3 DNA: TGTGCCAGCAGTCCACCGCTCTTATCTAGCGGGAGGGCCTACGAGCAGTACTTC. Its protein product is CASSPPLLSSGRAYEQYF.

The V call is TRBV7-6, the J call TRBJ1-1; possibly TRBD1 for D (6 bases). Germline V gene lookup returns CDR1 SGHVS and CDR2 FNYEAQ. The CDR3 loop spans 13 amino acids. Trimming pared 1 base from V and 4 bases from J, leaving 7 bases between. The chain's CDR3 is CASSLGQVTEAFF. The CDR3 DNA follows: TGTGCCAGCAGCTTAGGACAGGTCACTGAAGCTTTCTTT.

Of note for this clone: This sample also contains other DNA sequences that code for the same CDR3. The rearrangement joins TRBV9 to TRBJ2-1, with 12 nucleotides matching TRBD2. The CDR3 has 15 residues. The trim removed 0 bases at V and 7 bases at J, leaving 2 bases unmatched. The germline V gene has CDR1 SGDLS and CDR2 YYNGEE. CDR3 protein: CASSVELAGGNEQFF. DNA of the CDR3: TGTGCCAGCAGCGTAGAGCTAGCGGGAGGGAATGAGCAGTTCTTC.

The V and J genes are TRBV30 and TRBJ1-6; 9 bases align to TRBD1. The CDR3 has 14 amino acids. Trimming removed 2 bases from V and 7 bases from J; junction bases left unmatched: 3. CDR1 and CDR2 from the germline V gene are GTSNPN and SVGIG (reference sequence). The CDR3 region has the DNA TGTGCCTGGAGTTACAGGGGGCGGAATTCACCCCTCCACTTT. It yields the protein CAWSYRGRNSPLHF.

The V call is TRBV4-1, the J call TRBJ1-5, with D possibly being TRBD1 (5 bases). Trimming cost V 0 bases and J 1 base, with 13 bases left between them. CDR3 length: 17 residues. The V gene's germline CDR1 is MGHRA and CDR2 YSYEKL. The CDR3 nucleotides read TGCGCCAGCAGCCAAGATGTCAGGGCGAACAGCAATCAGCCCCAGCATTTT. The encoded protein is CASSQDVRANSNQPQHF.

The V call is TRBV19, the J call TRBJ2-1, with D tentatively TRBD2 (5 bases). Between the trimmed V and J ends, which lost 3 bases and 3 bases, there was a span of 12 bases. The germline V gene encodes CDR1 LNHDA and CDR2 SQIVND (reference sequence). The CDR3 is 15 amino acids. The CDR3 loop reads CASSIRRTDYNEQFF. DNA for the CDR3: TGTGCCAGTAGTATTAGACGGACTGACTACAATGAGCAGTTCTTC.

This chain links TRBV5-1 with TRBJ2-2, with D perhaps matching TRBD1 (6 bases). Germline CDR1 reads SGHRS; CDR2 reads YFSETQ. The CDR3 loop spans 12 amino acids. V lost 5 bases, J lost 8 bases, and 10 bases lay in between. This CDR3 is CASRTGTGELFF. The DNA for the CDR3 is TGCGCCAGCAGAACCGGGACAGGGGAGCTGTTTTTT.

The J gene is TRBJ1-1, the V gene TRBV19; possible D gene TRBD1, 5 bases. The CDR3 runs 13 residues. Trimming removed 7 bases at V and 1 base at J, with 10 bases between. CDR1 and CDR2 from the germline V gene are LNHDA and SQIVND (reference sequence). CDR3 bases: TGTGCCAGTACCCCGACAGAGAACACTGAAGCTTTCTTT. This translates into CASTPTENTEAFF.

The chain is built from TRBV6-1 and TRBJ1-2; perhaps TRBD1 as D (6 bases). The V end was cut by 0 bases, the J end by 9 bases, with 11 bases between. The CDR3 loop spans 13 amino acids. Per the germline V gene, CDR1 is MNHNS and CDR2 is SASEGT. The CDR3 DNA reads as TGTGCCAGCAGTGAAGCCCTACAGGGAAGCTACACCTTC. Its translation is CASSEALQGSYTF.

The CDR3 DNA reads as TGTGCCAGCAGTCCCCGACAGGGGAGGACTGAAGCTTTCTTT. Amino acid sequence: CASSPRQGRTEAFF. The chain employs TRBV7-8 and TRBJ1-1, with TRBD1 identical over 8 bases. CDR1 and CDR2 (germline): SGHVS, FQNEAQ. The CDR3 is 14 amino acids. J was trimmed by 5 bases and V by 6 bases; bases with no gene match: 8.

J is TRBJ1-4 and V is TRBV19; 9 bases are a match to TRBD1. This CDR3 is 16 amino acids long. With V trimmed by 5 bases and J by 5 bases, 9 bases remained unmatched. Per the germline V gene, CDR1 is LNHDA and CDR2 is SQIVND (reference sequence). CDR3 nucleotides: TGTGCCAGTAGTGTACTACAGGGGGCTTACAATGAAAAACTGTTTTTT. Protein product: CASSVLQGAYNEKLFF. Full variable domain (rest looked up from reference TRBV19 and TRBJ1-4): DGGITQSPKYLFRKEGQNVTLSCEQNLNHDAMYWYRQDPGQGLRLIYYSQIVNDFQKGDIAEGYSVSREKKESFPLTVTSAQKNPTAFYLCASSVLQGAYNEKLFFGSGTQLSVL.

V is TRBV19 and J is TRBJ2-7; 8 bases align to TRBD2. The CDR3 covers 15 residues. Germline V gives CDR1 LNHDA, CDR2 SQIVND (reference sequence). The V gene end was trimmed by 5 bases and the J gene end by 5 bases; junction bases not matched to a gene: 11. CDR3: CASSSRGAGENEQYF. The CDR3, as DNA: TGTGCCAGTAGTTCGCGGGGAGCGGGAGAGAACGAGCAGTACTTC.

This clone has more than one count but fewer than ten. This sequence joins TRBV9 and TRBJ1-2; no clear D gene. V was pared by 0 bases and J by 8 bases, with 11 bases between. The CDR3 covers 13 residues. Germline V lookup: CDR1 SGDLS, CDR2 YYNGEE. CDR3: CASSVGGIGGYTF. CDR3 sequence (DNA): TGTGCCAGCAGCGTAGGAGGTATCGGCGGCTACACCTTC.

This clone showed up just a few times. The J gene is TRBJ1-5, the V gene TRBV7-9; TRBD1 aligns across 9 bases. V was clipped by 3 bases and J by 2 bases; unmatched bases: 2. The germline V gene encodes CDR1 SEHNR and CDR2 FQNEAQ (reference sequence). This CDR3 region has 15 residues. CDR3 nucleotides: TGTGCCAGCAGCTTTGGGGACAGGGGCAATCAGCCCCAGCATTTT. As protein: CASSFGDRGNQPQHF.

V and J are TRBV7-9 and TRBJ2-7; 7 positions agree with TRBD2. CDR1 and CDR2 (germline): SEHNR, FQNEAQ (reference sequence). The CDR3 runs 14 residues. The V and J ends lost 3 bases and 6 bases, in that order; junction bases with no gene match: 8. The CDR3 DNA reads TGTGCCAGCAGCTTGGGGAGGGGATCCCTCGAGCAGTACTTC. It encodes CASSLGRGSLEQYF.

V gene TRBV10-3 combines with J gene TRBJ2-1; TRBD2 matches at 14 bases. The germline V gene encodes CDR1 ENHRY and CDR2 SYGVKD. The CDR3 covers 15 residues. V lost 6 bases to trimming and J lost 9 bases; unmatched junction nucleotides: 7. The CDR3 DNA reads TGTGCCATCAGCCTGACTAGCGGGGGGGACGGTGAGCAGTTCTTC. Residues: CAISLTSGGDGEQFF.

V usage is TRBV6-6 and J usage is TRBJ2-3; the match to TRBD2 covers 12 bases. Germline values: CDR1 MNHNY, CDR2 SVGAGI (reference sequence). The CDR3 has 16 amino acids. V lost 4 bases and J lost 7; bases outside the gene matches: 9. This CDR3 reads CASSSSLAGGRNTQYF. The CDR3 nucleotides read TGTGCCAGCAGTTCTTCCCTAGCGGGGGGGCGGAATACGCAGTATTTT.

This clone was picked up one time. The chain is built from TRBV6-1 and TRBJ1-6; 7 bases line up with TRBD1. V dropped 4 bases and J dropped 2; count of bases not matched to a gene: 5. The CDR3 is 16 residues long. Germline-derived CDR1 and CDR2 are MNHNS and SASEGT. The CDR3 is CASSGAGQTYNSPLHF. For the CDR3, the DNA is TGTGCCAGCAGTGGGGCGGGACAGACCTATAATTCACCCCTCCACTTT.

This clone was recorded once. The DNA of the CDR3 is TGTGCCAGCTCAGACGGGACAGGAAACGAAAAACTGTTTTTT. Residues: CASSDGTGNEKLFF. V usage is TRBV18 and J usage is TRBJ1-4, with 8 positions matching TRBD1. CDR1 KGHSH and CDR2 LQKENI come from the germline V gene. Trimming cost V 5 bases and J 8 bases; bases outside gene matches: 7. This CDR3 spans 14 amino acids.

The chain combines TRBV2 with TRBJ2-7; 10 bases are a match to TRBD1. The CDR3 runs 13 residues. V lost 4 bases to trimming and J lost 5 bases; unmatched junction nucleotides: 2. From germline, CDR1 is SNHLY and CDR2 FYNNEI. The CDR3 reads CASSGGTGDEQYF. The CDR3 DNA reads as TGTGCCAGCAGTGGAGGGACAGGGGACGAGCAGTACTTC.